The present T cell receptor beta chain was sequenced within a study of blood T cell repertoires in COVID-19. Background on the study: Sites across the United States, Italy and Spain contributed samples from acute and convalescent COVID-19. T cells, B-cell-depleted T cells, or PBMCs provided the cDNA or gDNA that served as material.

This CDR3 is built from 16 residues. The trim removed 0 bases at V and 1 base at J, leaving 6 bases unmatched. Germline V gives CDR1 SGDLS, CDR2 YYNGEE. Study processing details: Researchers report that nucleated cell counts were estimated from reference gene primer amplification. TCRdb's copy holds only in-frame clones and misses some; the assay was immunoSEQ multiplex PCR. D and trimming come from the DNA, and the V and J calls and clone size come from that table. The sample consists of roughly 280,000 clones, 75% to 90% of them appearing once. Input material: peripheral blood. The chain links TRBV9 to TRBJ1-1, with 7 bases aligning to TRBD1. The receptor's source is a man aged 50-59 years with acute or convalescent COVID-19. The CDR3 nucleotides are TGTGCCAGCAGCGTAGGCGCCGGGACAGCGAACACTGAAGCTTTCTTT. Translation gives CASSVGAGTANTEAFF.